This entry features one T cell receptor (beta chain) sequence. V lost 1 base to trimming and J lost 5 bases, with 8 bases between them. Germline lookup yields CDR1 LGHDT and CDR2 YNNKEL (reference sequence). The CDR3 has 13 amino acids. This record comes from a study of blood T cell repertoires in COVID-19. Background on the study: Collection of acute and convalescent COVID-19 samples took place in the United States, Italy and Spain. The analysed material was cDNA or gDNA that came from T cells, B-cell-depleted T cells, or PBMCs.

As handled by the study authors: The authors estimated nucleated cell counts from reference gene primer amplification. Method: immunoSEQ multiplex PCR; TCRdb's copy keeps in-frame clones and lacks some. Clone size and V and J calls were adopted from that table, with D and trimming inferred from the DNA. Of 120,000 or so clones detected, approximately 85% appear once; the ten largest clones hold approximately 6.6%. The sample consisted of peripheral blood. The receptor comes from an elderly man with active or convalescent COVID-19. This chain joins TRBV3-1 (or the pseudogene TRBV3-2) and TRBJ1-1; no definite D call. The CDR3 DNA sequence: TGTGCCAGCAGCCAAGGGAGACCTACTGAAGCTTTCTTT. This translates into CASSQGRPTEAFF.